Listed below are T cell receptor beta chains from one sample, sequenced in a study of blood T cell repertoires in COVID-19. Produced via immunoSEQ multiplex PCR; TCRdb's table is partial and in-frame only. The sample records tens of thousands of clones, roughly 90% being singletons. The sequenced sample consisted of peripheral blood. The receptor set was obtained from a man aged 40-50 years with COVID-19, enrolled during active disease. Both conserved end residues are part of each CDR3. The order of the fields is D gene, V gene, J gene, clone size, CDR3 DNA, CDR3 protein. A D gene is named only where the DNA matches it firmly. Only part of the rows carry a size: once, few, many, or a class if the clone is expanded.

d_call: TRBD1
v_call: TRBV5-1
j_call: TRBJ2-3
clone_size: NA
cdr3_nt: TGCGCCAGCGGTACCGGGACAGTGAGAGATACGCAGTATTTT
cdr3_aa: CASGTGTVRDTQYF

d_call: TRBD1
v_call: TRBV18
j_call: TRBJ2-7
clone_size: NA
cdr3_nt: TGTGCCAGCTCACCAAGACAGGGGGCGGGCGAGCAGTACTTC
cdr3_aa: CASSPRQGAGEQYF

d_call: TRBD1
v_call: TRBV27
j_call: TRBJ2-7
clone_size: NA
cdr3_nt: TGTGCCAGCAGCCCGGGACAGAGTTACGAGCAGTACTTC
cdr3_aa: CASSPGQSYEQYF

d_call: NA
v_call: TRBV2
j_call: TRBJ1-5
clone_size: NA
cdr3_nt: TGTGCCAGCGGGAGCGGGGGAGGGAGCAATCAGCCCCAGCATTTT
cdr3_aa: CASGSGGGSNQPQHF

d_call: NA
v_call: TRBV19
j_call: TRBJ2-7
clone_size: NA
cdr3_nt: TGTGCCAGTAGTAGTAGGTTTCAGGGGTCCTACGAGCAGTACTTC
cdr3_aa: CASSSRFQGSYEQYF

d_call: NA
v_call: TRBV2
j_call: TRBJ2-7
clone_size: once
cdr3_nt: TGTGCCAGCAGTGAAATGGGCCGATACGAGCAGTACTTC
cdr3_aa: CASSEMGRYEQYF

d_call: NA
v_call: TRBV6-5
j_call: TRBJ2-3
clone_size: NA
cdr3_nt: TGTGCCAGCACCTCCAGGGTGGATACGCAGTATTTT
cdr3_aa: CASTSRVDTQYF

d_call: NA
v_call: TRBV19
j_call: TRBJ2-5
clone_size: few
cdr3_nt: TGTGCCAGTAGGGATGGGGCAAATCGGGAGACCCAGTACTTC
cdr3_aa: CASRDGANRETQYF

d_call: TRBD2
v_call: TRBV19
j_call: TRBJ2-1
clone_size: NA
cdr3_nt: TGTGCCAGTAGTATTCAGAGCGGGGGTCACAATGAGCAGTTCTTC
cdr3_aa: CASSIQSGGHNEQFF

d_call: TRBD2
v_call: TRBV7-2
j_call: TRBJ2-7
clone_size: NA
cdr3_nt: TGTGCCAGCAGCTTAGGGAAGCGGGGGGCCTACTACGAGCAGTACTTC
cdr3_aa: CASSLGKRGAYYEQYF

d_call: NA
v_call: TRBV3-1/TRBV3-2
j_call: TRBJ2-3
clone_size: NA
cdr3_nt: TGTGCCAGCAGCCAAGCAGGGTCCGATACGCAGTATTTT
cdr3_aa: CASSQAGSDTQYF

d_call: NA
v_call: TRBV5-6
j_call: TRBJ2-3
clone_size: NA
cdr3_nt: TGTGCCAGCAAGCAGTGTGCCAGGCGGGGTTGCACAGATACGCAGTATTTT
cdr3_aa: CASKQCARRGCTDTQYF

d_call: NA
v_call: TRBV10-1
j_call: TRBJ1-5
clone_size: NA
cdr3_nt: TGCGCCAGCAGTGCGGGGGGCGTCGGGAGCAATCAGCCCCAGCATTTT
cdr3_aa: CASSAGGVGSNQPQHF

d_call: TRBD2
v_call: TRBV7-6
j_call: TRBJ2-6
clone_size: NA
cdr3_nt: TGTGCCAGCAGCTTAGCGGATGGGAGGGTGAGGGCTGGGGCCAACGTCCTGACTTTC
cdr3_aa: CASSLADGRVRAGANVLTF

d_call: TRBD1
v_call: TRBV7-9
j_call: TRBJ1-3
clone_size: NA
cdr3_nt: TGTGCCAGCAGCCCCCTGAGGGGGCCTCTGGGAAACACCATATATTTT
cdr3_aa: CASSPLRGPLGNTIYF

d_call: NA
v_call: TRBV19
j_call: TRBJ1-6
clone_size: NA
cdr3_nt: TGTGCCAGTACCTCCAGGTTGGGAGGGGTTGGTTCACCCCTCCACTTT
cdr3_aa: CASTSRLGGVGSPLHF

d_call: NA
v_call: TRBV10-3
j_call: TRBJ2-5
clone_size: NA
cdr3_nt: TGTGCCATAATGCCGGGCCGGGGAGGAGAGACCCAGTACTTC
cdr3_aa: CAIMPGRGGETQYF